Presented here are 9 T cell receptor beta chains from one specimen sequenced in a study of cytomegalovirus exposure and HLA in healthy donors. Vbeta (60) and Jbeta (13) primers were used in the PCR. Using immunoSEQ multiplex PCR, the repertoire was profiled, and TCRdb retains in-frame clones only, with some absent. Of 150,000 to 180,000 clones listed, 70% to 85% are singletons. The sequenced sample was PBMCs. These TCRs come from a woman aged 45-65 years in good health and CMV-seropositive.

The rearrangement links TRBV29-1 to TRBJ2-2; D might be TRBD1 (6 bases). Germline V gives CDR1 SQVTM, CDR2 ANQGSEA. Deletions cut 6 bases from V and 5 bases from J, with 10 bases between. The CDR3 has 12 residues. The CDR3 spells CSVATGTGELFF. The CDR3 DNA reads TGCAGCGTCGCTACAGGGACCGGGGAGCTGTTTTTT.

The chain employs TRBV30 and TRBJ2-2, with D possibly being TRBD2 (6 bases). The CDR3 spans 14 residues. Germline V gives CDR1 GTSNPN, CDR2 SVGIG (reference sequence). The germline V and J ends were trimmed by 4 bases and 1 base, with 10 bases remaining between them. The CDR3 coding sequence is TGTGCCTGGAATTGGAGGGAGAACACCGGGGAGCTGTTTTTT. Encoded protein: CAWNWRENTGELFF. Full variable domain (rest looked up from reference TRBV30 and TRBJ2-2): SQTIHQWPATLVQPVGSPLSLECTVEGTSNPNLYWYRQAAGRGLQLLFYSVGIGQISSEVPQNLSASRPQDRQFILSSKKLLLSDSGFYLCAWNWRENTGELFFGEGSRLTVL.

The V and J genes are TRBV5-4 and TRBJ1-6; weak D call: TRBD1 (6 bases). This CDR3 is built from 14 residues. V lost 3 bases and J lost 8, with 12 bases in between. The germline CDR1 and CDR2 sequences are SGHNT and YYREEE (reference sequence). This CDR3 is CASSSRGGDSPLHF. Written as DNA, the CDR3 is TGTGCCAGCAGCTCCAGGGGTGGAGATTCACCCCTCCACTTT.

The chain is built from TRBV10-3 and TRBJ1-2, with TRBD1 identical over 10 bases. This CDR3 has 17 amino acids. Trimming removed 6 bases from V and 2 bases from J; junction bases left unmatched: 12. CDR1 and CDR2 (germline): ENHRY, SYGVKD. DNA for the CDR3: TGTGCCATCAGATTGAACCCGGGACAGGGGACGAACTATGGCTACACCTTC. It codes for CAIRLNPGQGTNYGYTF.

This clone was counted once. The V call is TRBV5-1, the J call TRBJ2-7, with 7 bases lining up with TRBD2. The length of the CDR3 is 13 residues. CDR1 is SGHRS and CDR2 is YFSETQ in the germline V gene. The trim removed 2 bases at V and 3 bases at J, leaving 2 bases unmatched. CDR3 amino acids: CASSFGGGYEQYF. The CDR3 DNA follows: TGCGCCAGCAGCTTTGGGGGGGGCTACGAGCAGTACTTC.

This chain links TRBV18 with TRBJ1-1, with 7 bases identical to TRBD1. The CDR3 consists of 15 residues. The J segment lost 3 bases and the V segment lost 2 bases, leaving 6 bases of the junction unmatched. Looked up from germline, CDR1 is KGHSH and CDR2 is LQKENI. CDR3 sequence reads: CASSPETGLYTEAFF. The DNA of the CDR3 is TGTGCCAGCTCACCAGAGACAGGGTTATACACTGAAGCTTTCTTT.

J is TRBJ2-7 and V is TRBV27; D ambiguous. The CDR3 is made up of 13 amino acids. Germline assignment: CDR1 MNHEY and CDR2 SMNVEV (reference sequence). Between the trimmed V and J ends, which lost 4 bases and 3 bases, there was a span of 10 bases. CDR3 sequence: CASSSGSIYEQYF. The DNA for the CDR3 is TGTGCCAGCAGTTCAGGCAGTATCTACGAGCAGTACTTC.

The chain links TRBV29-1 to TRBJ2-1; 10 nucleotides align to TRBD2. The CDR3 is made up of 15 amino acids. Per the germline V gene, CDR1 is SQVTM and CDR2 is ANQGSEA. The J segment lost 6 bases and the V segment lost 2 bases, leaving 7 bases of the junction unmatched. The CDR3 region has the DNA TGCAGCGTTGAAAAACCCAGCGGGGGGGCCAATGAGCAGTTCTTC. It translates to CSVEKPSGGANEQFF.

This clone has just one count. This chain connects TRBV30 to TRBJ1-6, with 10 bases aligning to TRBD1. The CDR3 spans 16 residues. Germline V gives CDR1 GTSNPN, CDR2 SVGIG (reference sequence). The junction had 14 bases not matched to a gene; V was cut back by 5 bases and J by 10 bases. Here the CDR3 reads CAWERQGASPKSPLHF. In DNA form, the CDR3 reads TGTGCCTGGGAACGACAGGGGGCCAGTCCTAAATCACCCCTCCACTTT.